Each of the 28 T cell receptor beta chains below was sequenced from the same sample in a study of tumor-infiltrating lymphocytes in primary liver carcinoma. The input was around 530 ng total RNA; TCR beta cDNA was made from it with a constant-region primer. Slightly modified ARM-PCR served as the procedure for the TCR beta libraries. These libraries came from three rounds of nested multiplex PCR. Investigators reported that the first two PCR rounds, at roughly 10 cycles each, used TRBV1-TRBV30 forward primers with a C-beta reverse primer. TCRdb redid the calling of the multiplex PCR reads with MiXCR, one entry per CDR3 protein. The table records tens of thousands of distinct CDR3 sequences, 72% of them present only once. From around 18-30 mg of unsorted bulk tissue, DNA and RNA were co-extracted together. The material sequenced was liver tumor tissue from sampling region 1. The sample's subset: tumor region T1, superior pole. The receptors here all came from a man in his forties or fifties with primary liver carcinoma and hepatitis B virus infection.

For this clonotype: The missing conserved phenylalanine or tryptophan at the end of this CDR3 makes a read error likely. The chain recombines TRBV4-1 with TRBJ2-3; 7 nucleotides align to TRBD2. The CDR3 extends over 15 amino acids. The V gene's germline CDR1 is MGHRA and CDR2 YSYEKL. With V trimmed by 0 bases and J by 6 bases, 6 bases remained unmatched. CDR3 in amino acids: CASSQEPSGSDTQYS. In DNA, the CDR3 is TGCGCCAGCAGCCAAGAGCCTAGCGGCTCGGATACGCAGTATTCT.

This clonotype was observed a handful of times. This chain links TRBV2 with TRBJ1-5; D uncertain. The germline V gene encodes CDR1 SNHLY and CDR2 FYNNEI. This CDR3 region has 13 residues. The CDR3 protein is CASTREGGQPQHF. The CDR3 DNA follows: TGTGCTTCAACAAGGGAAGGTGGGCAGCCCCAGCATTTT.

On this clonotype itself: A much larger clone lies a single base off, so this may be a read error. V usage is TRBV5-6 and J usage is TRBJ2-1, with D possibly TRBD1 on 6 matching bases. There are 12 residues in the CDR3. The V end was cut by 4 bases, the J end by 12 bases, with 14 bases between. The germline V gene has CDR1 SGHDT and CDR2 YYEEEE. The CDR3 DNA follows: TGTGCCAGCAGCAGGCTAGGGGGTGTGCAGTTCTTC. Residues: CASSRLGGVQFF. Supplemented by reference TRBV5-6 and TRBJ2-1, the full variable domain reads DAGVTQSPTHLIKTRGQQVTLRCSPKSGHDTVSWYQQALGQGPQFIFQYYEEEERQRGNFPDRFSGHQFPNYSSELNVNALLLGDSALYLCASSRLGGVQFFGPGTRLTVL.

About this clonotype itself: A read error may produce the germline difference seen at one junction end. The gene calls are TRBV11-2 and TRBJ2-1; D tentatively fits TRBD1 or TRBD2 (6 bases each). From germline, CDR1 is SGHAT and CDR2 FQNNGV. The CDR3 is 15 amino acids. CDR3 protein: CTSSSRLGGLEEQFF. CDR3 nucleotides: TGTACCAGCAGCTCGCGACTAGGGGGACTGGAAGAGCAGTTCTTC.

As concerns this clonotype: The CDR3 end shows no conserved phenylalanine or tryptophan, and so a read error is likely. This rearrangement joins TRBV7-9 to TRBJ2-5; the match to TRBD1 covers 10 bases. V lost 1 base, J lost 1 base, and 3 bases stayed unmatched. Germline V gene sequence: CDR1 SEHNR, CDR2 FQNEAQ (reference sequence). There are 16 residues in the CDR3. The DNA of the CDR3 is TGTGCCAGCAGCTTAGGGGACAGGGGCCTCCAAGAGACCCAGTACTTA. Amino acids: CASSLGDRGLQETQYL.

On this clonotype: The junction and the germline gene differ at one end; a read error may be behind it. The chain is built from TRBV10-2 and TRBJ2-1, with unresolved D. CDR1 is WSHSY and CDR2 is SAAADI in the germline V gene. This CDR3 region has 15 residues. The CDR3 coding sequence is TGTGCCAGCAGCCGATATTCCGGAACCTCGAATGAGCGGTTCTTC. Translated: CASSRYSGTSNERFF.

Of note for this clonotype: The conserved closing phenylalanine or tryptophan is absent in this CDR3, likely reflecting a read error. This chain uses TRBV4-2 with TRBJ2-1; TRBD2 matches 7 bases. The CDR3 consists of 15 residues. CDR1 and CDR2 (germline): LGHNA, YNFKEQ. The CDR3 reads CASSQGRGVYNEQFI. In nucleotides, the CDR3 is TGTGCGAGCAGCCAAGGACGGGGGGTATACAATGAGCAGTTCATC.

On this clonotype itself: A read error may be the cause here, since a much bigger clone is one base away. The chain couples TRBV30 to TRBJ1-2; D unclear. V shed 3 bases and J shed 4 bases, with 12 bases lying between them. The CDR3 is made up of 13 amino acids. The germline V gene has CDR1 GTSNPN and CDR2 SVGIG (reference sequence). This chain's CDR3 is CAWSAGELYGYTF. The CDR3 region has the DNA TGTGCCTGGAGCGCCGGCGAACTCTATGGCTACACCTTC. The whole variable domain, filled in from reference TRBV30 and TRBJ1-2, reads SQTIHQWPATLVQPVGSPLSLECTVEGTSNPNLYWYRQAAGRGLQLLFYSVGIGQISSEVPQNLSASRPQDRQFILSSKKLLLSDSGFYLCAWSAGELYGYTFGSGTRLTVV.

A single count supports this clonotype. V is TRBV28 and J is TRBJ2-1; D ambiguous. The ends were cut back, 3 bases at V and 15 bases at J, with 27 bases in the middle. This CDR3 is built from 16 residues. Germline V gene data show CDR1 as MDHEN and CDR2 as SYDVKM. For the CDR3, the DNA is TGTGCCAGCAGTTTGGTAGGCTTTCGGGCATCTGGCAGGAGGTTCTTC. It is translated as CASSLVGFRASGRRFF.

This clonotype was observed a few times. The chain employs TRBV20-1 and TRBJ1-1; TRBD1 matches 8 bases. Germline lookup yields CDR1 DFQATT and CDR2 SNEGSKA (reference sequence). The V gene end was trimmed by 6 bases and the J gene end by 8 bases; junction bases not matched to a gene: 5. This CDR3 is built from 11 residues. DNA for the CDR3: TGCAGTGCCTACCGGGACAGGGAAGCTTTCTTT. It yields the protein CSAYRDREAFF.

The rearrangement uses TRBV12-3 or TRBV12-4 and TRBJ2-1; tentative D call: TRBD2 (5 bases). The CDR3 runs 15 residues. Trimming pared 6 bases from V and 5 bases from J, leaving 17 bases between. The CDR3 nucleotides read TGTGCCAGCAGCCCCACCGGGATATATGACAATGAGCAGTTCTTC. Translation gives CASSPTGIYDNEQFF.

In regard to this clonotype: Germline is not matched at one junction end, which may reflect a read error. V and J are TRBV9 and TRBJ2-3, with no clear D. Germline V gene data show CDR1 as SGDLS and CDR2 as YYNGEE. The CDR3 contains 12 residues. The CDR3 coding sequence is TGTGCCAGCAGCACGCGCGGTGGTACGCATTATTTT. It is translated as CASSTRGGTHYF. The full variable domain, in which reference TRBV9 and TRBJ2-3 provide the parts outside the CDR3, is DSGVTQTPKHLITATGQRVTLRCSPRSGDLSVYWYQQSLDQGLQFLIQYYNGEERAKGNILERFSAQQFPDLHSELNLSSLELGDSALYFCASSTRGGTHYFGPGTRLTVL.

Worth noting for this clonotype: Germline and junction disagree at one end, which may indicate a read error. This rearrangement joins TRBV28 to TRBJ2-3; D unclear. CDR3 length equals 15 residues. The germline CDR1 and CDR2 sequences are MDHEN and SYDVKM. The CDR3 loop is CVSSSWTPPTDTQYF. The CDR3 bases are TGTGTCAGCAGTTCATGGACCCCCCCCACAGATACGCAGTATTTT.

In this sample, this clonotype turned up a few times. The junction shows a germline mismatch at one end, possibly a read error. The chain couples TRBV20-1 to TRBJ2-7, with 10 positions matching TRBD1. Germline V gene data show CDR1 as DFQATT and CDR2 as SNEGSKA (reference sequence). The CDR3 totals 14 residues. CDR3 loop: CSARQTGTGAEQYF. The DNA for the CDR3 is TGTAGTGCTAGACAAACTGGGACAGGGGCCGAGCAGTACTTC.

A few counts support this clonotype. The CDR3 region is CATKTGSTDTQYF. The CDR3 DNA reads as TGTGCCACCAAAACGGGCTCCACAGATACGCAGTATTTT. The chain uses TRBV24-1 and TRBJ2-3; D remains unclear. The CDR3 extends over 13 amino acids. From germline, CDR1 is KGHDR and CDR2 SFDVKD. With 8 bases removed from V and 2 bases from J, the gap between germline ends came to 10 bases.

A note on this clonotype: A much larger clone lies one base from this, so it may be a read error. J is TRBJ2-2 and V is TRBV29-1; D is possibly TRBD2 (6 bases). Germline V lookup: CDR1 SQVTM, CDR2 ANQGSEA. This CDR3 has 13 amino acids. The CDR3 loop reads CSVNSRGTGGLFF. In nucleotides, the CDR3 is TGCAGCGTCAATTCTAGAGGCACCGGGGGGCTGTTTTTT.

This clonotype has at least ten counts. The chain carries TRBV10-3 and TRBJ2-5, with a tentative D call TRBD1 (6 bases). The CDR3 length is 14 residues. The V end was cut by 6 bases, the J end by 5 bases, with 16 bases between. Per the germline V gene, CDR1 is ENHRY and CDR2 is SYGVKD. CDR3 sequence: CAIRPGEGGETQYF. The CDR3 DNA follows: TGTGCCATCAGGCCAGGGGAAGGCGGGGAGACCCAGTACTTC.

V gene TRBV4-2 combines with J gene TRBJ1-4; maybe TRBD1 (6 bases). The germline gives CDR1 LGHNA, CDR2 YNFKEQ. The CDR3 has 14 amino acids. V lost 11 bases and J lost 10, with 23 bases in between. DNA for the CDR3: TGTGCCTGCAACCAAAGGTCGAGGGGGTCAAAACTGTTTTTT. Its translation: CACNQRSRGSKLFF.

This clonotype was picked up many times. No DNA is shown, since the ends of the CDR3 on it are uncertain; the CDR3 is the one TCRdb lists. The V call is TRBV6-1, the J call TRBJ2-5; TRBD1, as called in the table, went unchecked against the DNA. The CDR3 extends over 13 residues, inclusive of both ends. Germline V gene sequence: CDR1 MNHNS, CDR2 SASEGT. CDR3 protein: CASSTSTGETQYF.

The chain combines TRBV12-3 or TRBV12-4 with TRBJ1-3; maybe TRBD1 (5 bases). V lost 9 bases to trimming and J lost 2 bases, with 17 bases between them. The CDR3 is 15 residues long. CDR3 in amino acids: CASTTRAATGNTIYF. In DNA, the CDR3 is TGTGCCAGTACGACCAGGGCAGCGACTGGAAACACCATATATTTT.

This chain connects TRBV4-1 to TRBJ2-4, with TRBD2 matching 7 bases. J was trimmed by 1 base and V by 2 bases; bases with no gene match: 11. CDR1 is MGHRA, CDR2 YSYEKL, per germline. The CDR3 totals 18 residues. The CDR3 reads CASSQIPGTITAKNIQYF. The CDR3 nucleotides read TGCGCCAGCAGCCAAATTCCCGGGACTATCACCGCCAAAAACATTCAGTACTTC.

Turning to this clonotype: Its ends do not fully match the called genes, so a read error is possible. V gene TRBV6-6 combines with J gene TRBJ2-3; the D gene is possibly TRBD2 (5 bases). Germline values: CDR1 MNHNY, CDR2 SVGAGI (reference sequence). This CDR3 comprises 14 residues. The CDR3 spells CASSFLAGTDAQYF. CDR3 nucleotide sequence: TGTGCAAGCAGTTTCCTAGCAGGAACAGATGCGCAGTATTTT.

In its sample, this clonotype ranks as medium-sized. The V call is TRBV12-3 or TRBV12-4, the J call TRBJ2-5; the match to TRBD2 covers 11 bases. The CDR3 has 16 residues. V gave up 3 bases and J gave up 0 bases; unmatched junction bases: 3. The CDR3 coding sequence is TGTGCCAGCAGTTTTCGACTAGCGGGATACCAAGAGACCCAGTACTTC. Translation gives CASSFRLAGYQETQYF.

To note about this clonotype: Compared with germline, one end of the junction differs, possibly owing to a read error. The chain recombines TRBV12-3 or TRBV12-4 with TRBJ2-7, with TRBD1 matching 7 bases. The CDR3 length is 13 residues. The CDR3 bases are TGTCCCAGCAGACTGGGACAGTCCTACAAGCAATACTTC. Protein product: CPSRLGQSYKQYF.

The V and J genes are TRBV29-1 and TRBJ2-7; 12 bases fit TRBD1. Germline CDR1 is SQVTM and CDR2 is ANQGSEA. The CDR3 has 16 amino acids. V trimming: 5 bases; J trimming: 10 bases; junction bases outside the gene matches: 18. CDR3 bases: TGCAGCGTTAGCGTACCTACCGGGACAGGGGGCGCCGAACAGTACTTC. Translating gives CSVSVPTGTGGAEQYF.

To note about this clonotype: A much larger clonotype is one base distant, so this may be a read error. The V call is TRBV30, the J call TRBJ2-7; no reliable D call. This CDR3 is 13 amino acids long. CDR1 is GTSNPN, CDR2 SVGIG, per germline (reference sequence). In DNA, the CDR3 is TGTGCCTGGGATAGACCTCTAATCTACGCGCAGTACTTC. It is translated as CAWDRPLIYAQYF.

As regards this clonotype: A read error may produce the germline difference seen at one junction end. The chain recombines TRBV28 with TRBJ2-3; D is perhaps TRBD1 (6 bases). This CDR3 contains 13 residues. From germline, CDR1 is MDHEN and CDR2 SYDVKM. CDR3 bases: TGTGCCAGCAGTTTTGAGGGGGTGGACACGCGGTATTTT. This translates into CASSFEGVDTRYF.

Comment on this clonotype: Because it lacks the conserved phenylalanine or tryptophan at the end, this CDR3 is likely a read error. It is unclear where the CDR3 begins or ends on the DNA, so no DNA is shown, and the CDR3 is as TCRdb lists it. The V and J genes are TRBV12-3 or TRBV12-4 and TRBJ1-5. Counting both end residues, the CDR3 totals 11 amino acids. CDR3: CASTLDQPQHS.